This TCR beta chain was profiled in a study of identical twins. Study findings and constraints: Compared with models, monozygotic twins showed more out-of-frame TCR alpha sharing. Analyses of zero insertions could, in part, be confounded by invariant MAIT and iNKT cells. Excess low generation probability was seen in twin-shared out-of-frame alpha sequences.

Trimming took 7 bases from V and 4 from J, leaving 11 bases between them. Germline V lookup: CDR1 SEHNR, CDR2 FQNEAQ (reference sequence). The CDR3 sequence is 13 residues long. A universal primer site arose from template switching, and cDNA bore unique molecular identifiers. TCRdb analysed the 5' RACE reads with MiXCR anew, one entry per CDR3 protein. The table shows about 220,000 distinct CDR3 sequences, with around 7.6% occurring only once. With respect to this clonotype: As yet, its antigen is unknown.

The sample was also reused in another study, on yellow fever vaccine responses in identical twins.

The chain joins TRBV7-9 to TRBJ2-1, with D perhaps TRBD1 (6 bases). This TCR came from a woman between 18 and 29 years old in good health. Sequenced material: CD8+ T cells sorted from blood. As DNA, the CDR3 is TGTGCCAGCACCCTGGGGGCATACAATGAGCAGTTCTTC. This translates into CASTLGAYNEQFF.